What follows are 3 T cell receptor beta chains derived from one specimen sequenced in a study of patients and donors after allogeneic stem cell transplantation. TCRdb re-derived calls from the RT-PCR reads in MiXCR, one entry per CDR3 protein. Of approximately 430,000 distinct CDR3 sequences detected, approximately 16% appear once; the ten largest clones hold 7.2%. Material for sequencing was blood, either unsorted or a sorted T cell fraction (not recorded which). Receptors were obtained from a human donor who was either an allogeneic HSCT recipient or a stem cell or donor lymphocyte infusion donor (not recorded which). It is not recorded whose cells these are; they may come from a transplant donor.

The genes are TRBV21-1 and TRBJ2-7; the table's D call TRBD1 went unverified against the DNA. TRBV21-1 is a recognized pseudogene. The CDR3 spans 17 residues. The CDR3 DNA sequence: TGTGCCAGCAGCAAAGCCAAGGGGGGGACAGGGTCCTACGAGCAGTACTTC. Translating it yields CASSKAKGGTGSYEQYF.

In this sample, this clonotype turned up many times. V and J are TRBV11-3 and TRBJ2-1; a weak D match, TRBD1 (6 bases). The V gene lost 5 bases and the J gene lost 0 bases, with 17 bases spanning the gap. CDR1 is SGHNT and CDR2 is YENEEA in the germline V gene. This CDR3 comprises 17 residues. The CDR3: CASSPVQGYYSYNEQFF. CDR3 DNA sequence: TGTGCCAGCAGCCCAGTGCAGGGGTACTACTCCTACAATGAGCAGTTCTTC.

The chain recombines TRBV4-2 with TRBJ2-2; 9 nucleotides align to TRBD1. Looked up from germline, CDR1 is LGHNA and CDR2 is YNFKEQ. This CDR3 has 16 residues. The J segment lost 5 bases and the V segment lost 4 bases, leaving 8 bases of the junction unmatched. In DNA, the CDR3 is TGTGCCAGCAGCCTGGACAGGGGAGGGAGTACCGGGGAGCTGTTTTTT. Translated: CASSLDRGGSTGELFF.